This T cell receptor (beta chain) was found in a study of blood T cell repertoires in COVID-19. Study background: There were acute and convalescent COVID-19 samples, and they came from the United States, Italy and Spain. In each case, the material was cDNA or gDNA derived from T cells, B-cell-depleted T cells, or PBMCs.

The V gene's germline CDR1 is SGHTA and CDR2 FQGNSA. V trimming: 3 bases; J trimming: 2 bases; junction bases outside the gene matches: 3. The CDR3 runs to 14 residues. As processed by the authors: Amplifying reference gene primers gave estimates of nucleated cell counts. Libraries were prepared by immunoSEQ multiplex PCR; TCRdb keeps only in-frame clonotypes and omits some of them. The V and J calls and clone size were taken over from that table, and D and trimming were inferred from the DNA. The sample consists of 99,000 or so clones, 75% to 90% of them appearing once. This receptor was identified in a man aged 55 to 69 with acute or convalescent COVID-19. The V and J genes are TRBV7-2 and TRBJ1-2; 7 bases fit TRBD1. Sequenced: peripheral blood. The CDR3 region has the DNA TGTGCCAGCAGCTTCTTACAGGGGAACTATGGCTACACCTTC. Protein sequence: CASSFLQGNYGYTF.